A single sample is the source of the 30 T cell receptor beta chains below, sequenced in a study of control samples from healthy donors and cancer patients. Assay: immunoSEQ multiplex PCR; the TCRdb copy retains only in-frame clones and omits some. The repertoire holds some 150,000 clones, with just under 95% as singletons. Sequenced: PBMCs. Every receptor here comes from a man aged 55 to 70 with colorectal cancer.

V gene TRBV19 combines with J gene TRBJ2-5; 7 bases fit TRBD1. The V segment lost 7 bases and the J segment 3 bases; nucleotides outside the gene matches: 5. The CDR3 extends over 13 amino acids. Germline V gene data show CDR1 as LNHDA and CDR2 as SQIVND (reference sequence). The CDR3 loop reads CASNNRGEETQYF. The CDR3 DNA is TGTGCCAGTAACAACAGGGGAGAAGAGACCCAGTACTTC.

This rearrangement joins TRBV6-5 to TRBJ1-6; TRBD1 matches 10 bases. This CDR3 spans 15 amino acids. Germline values: CDR1 MNHEY, CDR2 SVGAGI. The V segment lost 2 bases and the J segment 7 bases; nucleotides outside the gene matches: 2. CDR3 sequence: CASSYGTGVNSPLHF. CDR3 bases: TGTGCCAGCAGTTACGGGACAGGGGTAAATTCACCCCTCCACTTT.

The genes are TRBV3-1 (or the pseudogene TRBV3-2) and TRBJ2-7; maybe TRBD1 (7 bases). The CDR3 runs to 15 residues. The V end lost 4 bases, the J end lost 3 bases, and 16 bases lay between the germline ends. CDR1 and CDR2 (germline): LGHDT, YNNKEL (reference sequence). The CDR3 region is CASSPRGGGNYEQYF. In DNA, the CDR3 is TGTGCCAGCAGCCCCCGAGGGGGCGGGAACTACGAGCAGTACTTC.

Regarding this clone: The sample carries other DNA sequences with the same CDR3. The rearrangement links TRBV5-1 to TRBJ1-4; D possibly corresponds to TRBD1 (6 bases). V shed 0 bases and J shed 2 bases, with 8 bases lying between them. The CDR3 length is 15 residues. CDR1 and CDR2 from the germline V gene are SGHRS and YFSETQ. The CDR3 DNA sequence: TGCGCCAGCAGCTTGGTTGGGGGCACTAATGAAAAACTGTTTTTT. It codes for CASSLVGGTNEKLFF.

This rearrangement joins TRBV15 to TRBJ1-4; D unresolved. The length of the CDR3 is 12 residues. Germline CDR1 and CDR2: LNHNV and YYDKDF (reference sequence). The germline V and J ends were trimmed by 1 base and 5 bases, with 2 bases remaining between them. The CDR3 here is CATSRANEKLFF. DNA for the CDR3: TGTGCCACCAGCAGAGCAAATGAAAAACTGTTTTTT.

The rearrangement links TRBV6-5 to TRBJ2-6; 8 bases fit TRBD2. Unmatched junction bases numbered 7, after V lost 2 bases and J lost 10 bases. CDR1 is MNHEY and CDR2 is SVGAGI in the germline V gene. The CDR3 has 15 amino acids. This CDR3 reads CASSYHRPGGNVLTF. CDR3 coding DNA: TGTGCCAGCAGTTACCACAGGCCGGGGGGGAACGTCCTGACTTTC.

The chain uses TRBV4-1 and TRBJ2-7; maybe TRBD2 (5 bases). Looked up from germline, CDR1 is MGHRA and CDR2 is YSYEKL. Trimming removed 0 bases at V and 7 bases at J, with 13 bases between. The CDR3 has 14 residues. The CDR3 protein is CASSQDRTGMEQYF. CDR3 in DNA: TGCGCCAGCAGCCAAGATAGGACTGGGATGGAGCAGTACTTC.

The rearrangement links TRBV5-1 to TRBJ1-6; no reliable D call. V lost 2 bases, J lost 7 bases, and 7 bases lay in between. Germline loops: CDR1 SGHRS, CDR2 YFSETQ. The CDR3 totals 13 residues. The CDR3 loop is CASSFTENSPLHF. In DNA form, the CDR3 reads TGCGCCAGCAGCTTTACAGAGAATTCACCCCTCCACTTT.

The CDR3 DNA reads TGTGCCAGCAGCCTGAGGGAGACCCAGTACTTC. Its protein is CASSLRETQYF. The chain carries TRBV3-1 (or the pseudogene TRBV3-2) and TRBJ2-5, with D unresolved. The V and J ends lost 4 bases and 5 bases respectively, with 5 bases between them. CDR1 is LGHDT, CDR2 YNNKEL, per germline (reference sequence). The CDR3 length is 11 residues.

The V gene is TRBV7-2, the J gene TRBJ2-3, with 11 nucleotides matching TRBD2. Trimming at V came to 5 bases and at J to 2 bases, leaving 3 bases not matched to a gene. CDR3 length equals 15 residues. From germline, CDR1 is SGHTA and CDR2 FQGNSA. CDR3 sequence: CASSTTSGVTDTQYF. CDR3 bases: TGTGCCAGCAGCACGACTAGCGGGGTCACAGATACGCAGTATTTT. The full variable domain, its missing parts supplied by reference TRBV7-2 and TRBJ2-3, is GAGVSQSPSNKVTEKGKDVELRCDPISGHTALYWYRQSLGQGLEFLIYFQGNSAPDKSGLPSDRFSAERTGGSVSTLTIQRTQQEDSAVYLCASSTTSGVTDTQYFGPGTRLTVL.

This sequence joins TRBV5-3 and TRBJ1-3; no clear D gene. TRBV5-3 is sorted into the ORF group, with uncertain function. This CDR3 contains 12 residues. Trimming took 0 bases from V and 2 from J, leaving 0 bases between them. CDR3 amino acids: CARSLAGNTIYF. CDR3 in DNA: TGTGCCAGAAGCTTGGCTGGAAACACCATATATTTT.

The chain is built from TRBV10-3 and TRBJ2-7; D not resolved. V was trimmed by 10 bases and J by 5 bases, leaving 15 bases between them. The CDR3 length is 12 residues. CDR1 is ENHRY, CDR2 SYGVKD, per germline. CDR3 amino acids: CATTDGEHEQYF. The CDR3 region has the DNA TGTGCCACGACGGACGGCGAACACGAGCAGTACTTC.

This sequence joins TRBV3-1 (or the pseudogene TRBV3-2) and TRBJ2-5; 8 bases are shared with TRBD1. Germline loops: CDR1 LGHDT, CDR2 YNNKEL (reference sequence). CDR3 size: 14 residues. V shed 4 bases, J shed 4 bases, and the junction held 5 bases outside the gene matches. The CDR3 here is CASSPGQGRETQYF. The CDR3 DNA reads as TGTGCCAGCAGCCCCGGACAGGGTCGAGAGACCCAGTACTTC.

V usage is TRBV5-1 and J usage is TRBJ2-2; D is perhaps TRBD1 or TRBD2 (5 bases each). The CDR3 sequence is 17 residues long. Germline assignment: CDR1 SGHRS and CDR2 YFSETQ. V was pared by 4 bases and J by 3 bases, with 19 bases between. The CDR3 is CASSPRDGVLHTGELFF. The CDR3 bases are TGCGCCAGCAGCCCGAGGGACGGAGTACTCCACACCGGGGAGCTGTTTTTT.

V and J are TRBV6-5 and TRBJ1-4, with D possibly TRBD1 on 6 matching bases. The CDR3 loop spans 13 amino acids. V was clipped by 6 bases and J by 8 bases, with 13 bases between them. Germline CDR1 is MNHEY and CDR2 is SVGAGI. CDR3 amino acids: CASRRGGGEKLFF. Here the CDR3 DNA reads TGTGCCAGCAGACGGGGAGGGGGGGAAAAACTGTTTTTT.

The V and J genes are TRBV5-8 and TRBJ1-2; tentatively, D is TRBD1 (5 bases). Per the germline V gene, CDR1 is SGHTS and CDR2 is YDEGEE. The CDR3 sequence is 12 residues long. The germline V and J ends were trimmed by 1 base and 5 bases, with 6 bases remaining between them. CDR3 sequence reads: CASSLQGYGYTF. The CDR3 nucleotides are TGTGCCAGCAGCTTGCAGGGATATGGCTACACCTTC.

V usage is TRBV6-1 and J usage is TRBJ1-2; 7 nucleotides align to TRBD1. Germline V lookup: CDR1 MNHNS, CDR2 SASEGT. The CDR3 length is 14 residues. V shed 2 bases, J shed 6 bases, and the junction held 6 bases outside the gene matches. The CDR3 loop reads CASSERGLGDGYTF. The CDR3 bases are TGTGCCAGCAGTGAAAGGGGGCTGGGTGATGGCTACACCTTC.

The chain employs TRBV6-2 or TRBV6-3 and TRBJ1-2; D not resolved. Per germline, CDR1 MNHEY and CDR2 SVGEGT. The CDR3 is made up of 14 amino acids. Trimming removed 4 bases at V and 6 bases at J, with 15 bases between. The CDR3 protein is CASSFSRGMNGYTF. CDR3 coding DNA: TGTGCCAGCAGTTTCAGTCGGGGAATGAATGGCTACACCTTC.

The chain employs TRBV2 and TRBJ2-2; 7 bases map to TRBD1. The J segment lost 0 bases and the V segment lost 7 bases, leaving 5 bases of the junction unmatched. The CDR3 runs 15 residues. The V gene's germline CDR1 is SNHLY and CDR2 FYNNEI. The CDR3 sequence: CASKGGETNTGELFF. CDR3 in DNA: TGTGCCAGCAAAGGGGGCGAGACGAACACCGGGGAGCTGTTTTTT.

As to this clone: Additional DNA sequences in this sample encode the identical CDR3. This chain connects TRBV6-5 to TRBJ1-6, with D perhaps matching TRBD1 (5 bases). V was shortened by 2 bases and J by 7 bases, with 9 bases between the two germline ends. The germline V gene encodes CDR1 MNHEY and CDR2 SVGAGI. This CDR3 has 14 amino acids. CDR3 DNA sequence: TGTGCCAGCAGTTACCAGGGCTGGAATTCACCCCTCCACTTT. Its translation: CASSYQGWNSPLHF.

The V gene is TRBV10-1, the J gene TRBJ1-3; D gene ambiguous. The CDR3 spans 13 residues. The germline gives CDR1 WNHNN, CDR2 SYGVQD (reference sequence). Trimming removed 11 bases at V and 0 bases at J, with 11 bases between. The DNA of the CDR3 is TGCGCCTCGGCGACGAACTCTGGAAACACCATATATTTT. It specifies CASATNSGNTIYF.

The chain couples TRBV5-1 to TRBJ1-1; tentative D call: TRBD1 (5 bases). The CDR3 contains 15 residues. Germline assignment: CDR1 SGHRS and CDR2 YFSETQ. Trimming left V 0 bases short and J 5 bases short, with 14 bases between. CDR3 amino acids: CASSLAGKGQTEAFF. The DNA of the CDR3 is TGCGCCAGCAGCTTGGCCGGGAAGGGGCAGACTGAAGCTTTCTTT.

CDR3: CASSPPSSYNEQFF. CDR3 nucleotides: TGTGCCAGCAGTCCTCCATCCTCCTACAATGAGCAGTTCTTC. This chain links TRBV28 with TRBJ2-1; D remains ambiguous. The V gene's germline CDR1 is MDHEN and CDR2 SYDVKM. The germline V and J ends were trimmed by 5 bases and 0 bases, with 8 bases remaining between them. The CDR3 has 14 residues.

The chain recombines TRBV6-5 with TRBJ2-1; D unresolved. V dropped 7 bases and J dropped 9 bases, with 13 bases sitting between them. The germline CDR1 and CDR2 sequences are MNHEY and SVGAGI. This CDR3 is built from 12 residues. The CDR3 DNA reads TGTGCCAGCACCCGAGGATTCGGTGAGCAGTTCTTC. It yields the protein CASTRGFGEQFF.

This chain joins TRBV4-2 and TRBJ1-2, with D hard to call. This CDR3 has 16 amino acids. V shed 0 bases and J shed 4 bases, with 15 bases lying between them. CDR1 is LGHNA and CDR2 is YNFKEQ in the germline V gene. The CDR3 DNA sequence: TGTGCCAGCAGCCAAGATAAGGCAGGTTATACCTATGGCTACACCTTC. It is translated as CASSQDKAGYTYGYTF.

The rearrangement uses TRBV6-5 and TRBJ1-2, with unresolved D. The ends were cut back, 5 bases at V and 6 bases at J, with 10 bases in the middle. Germline V gene sequence: CDR1 MNHEY, CDR2 SVGAGI. The CDR3 runs 12 residues. As DNA, the CDR3 is TGTGCCAGCAGTCGGGCCACCGATGGCTACACCTTC. Its translation: CASSRATDGYTF.

The rearrangement uses TRBV7-9 and TRBJ1-2, with D unclear. V lost 8 bases to trimming and J lost 0 bases, with 4 bases between them. The CDR3 sequence is 11 residues long. Germline assignment: CDR1 SEHNR and CDR2 FQNEAQ (reference sequence). The CDR3 loop is CASEANYGYTF. The CDR3 DNA reads TGTGCCAGCGAGGCTAACTATGGCTACACCTTC.

The V gene is TRBV4-2, the J gene TRBJ1-1; 7 bases are shared with TRBD1. This CDR3 comprises 15 residues. With V trimmed by 4 bases and J by 1 base, 6 bases remained unmatched. Per the germline V gene, CDR1 is LGHNA and CDR2 is YNFKEQ. The CDR3 DNA follows: TGTGCCAGCAGCCGGCAAGGGACAGCGAACACTGAAGCTTTCTTT. It codes for CASSRQGTANTEAFF.

Concerning this clone itself: Distinct nucleotide sequences in the sample also encode this CDR3. V gene TRBV5-1 combines with J gene TRBJ1-2; D is perhaps TRBD1 (6 bases). The CDR3 has 14 amino acids. Trimming cost V 0 bases and J 4 bases, with 10 bases left between them. The V gene's germline CDR1 is SGHRS and CDR2 YFSETQ. The chain's CDR3 is CASSLGQGGYGYTF. The CDR3 DNA reads TGCGCCAGCAGCTTGGGCCAAGGGGGCTATGGCTACACCTTC. Using reference TRBV5-1 and TRBJ1-2 for the parts outside the CDR3, the full variable domain is KAGVTQTPRYLIKTRGQQVTLSCSPISGHRSVSWYQQTPGQGLQFLFEYFSETQRNKGNFPGRFSGRQFSNSRSEMNVSTLELGDSALYLCASSLGQGGYGYTFGSGTRLTVV.

V is TRBV10-3 and J is TRBJ2-3; D unclear. Germline V gene lookup returns CDR1 ENHRY and CDR2 SYGVKD. This CDR3 is 14 amino acids long. With 6 bases removed from V and 0 bases from J, the gap between germline ends came to 10 bases. This CDR3 is CAIRVGPSTDTQYF. The CDR3, as DNA: TGTGCCATCAGAGTCGGTCCCAGCACAGATACGCAGTATTTT.